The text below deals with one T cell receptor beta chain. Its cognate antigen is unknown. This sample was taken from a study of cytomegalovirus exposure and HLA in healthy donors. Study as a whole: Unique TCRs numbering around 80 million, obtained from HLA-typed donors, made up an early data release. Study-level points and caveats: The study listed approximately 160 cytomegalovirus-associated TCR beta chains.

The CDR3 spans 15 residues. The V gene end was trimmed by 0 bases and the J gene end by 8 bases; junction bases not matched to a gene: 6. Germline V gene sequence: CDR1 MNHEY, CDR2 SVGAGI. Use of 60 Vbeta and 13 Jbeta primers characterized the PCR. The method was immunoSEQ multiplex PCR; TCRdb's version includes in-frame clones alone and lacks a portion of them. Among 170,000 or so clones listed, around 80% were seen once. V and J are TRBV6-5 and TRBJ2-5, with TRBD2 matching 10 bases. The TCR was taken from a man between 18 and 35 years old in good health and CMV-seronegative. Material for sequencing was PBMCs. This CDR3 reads CASSYSGTSEGTQYF. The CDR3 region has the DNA TGTGCCAGCAGTTACTCAGGGACTAGCGAGGGAACCCAGTACTTC.